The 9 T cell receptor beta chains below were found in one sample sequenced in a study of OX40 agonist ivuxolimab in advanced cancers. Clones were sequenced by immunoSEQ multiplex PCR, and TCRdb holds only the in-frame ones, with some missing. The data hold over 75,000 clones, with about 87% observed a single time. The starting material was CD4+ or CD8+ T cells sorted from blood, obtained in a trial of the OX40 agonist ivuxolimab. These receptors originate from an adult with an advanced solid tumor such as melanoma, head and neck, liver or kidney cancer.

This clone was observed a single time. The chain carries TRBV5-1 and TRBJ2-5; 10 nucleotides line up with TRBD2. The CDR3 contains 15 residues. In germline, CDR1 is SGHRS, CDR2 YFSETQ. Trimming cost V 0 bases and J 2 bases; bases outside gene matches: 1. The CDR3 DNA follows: TGCGCCAGCAGCTTGGGGACTAGCGGACAAGAGACCCAGTACTTC. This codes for CASSLGTSGQETQYF.

The CDR3 DNA reads as TGTGCCAGCTCACCAACAAGAACCTACGAGCAGTACTTC. Protein sequence: CASSPTRTYEQYF. The chain recombines TRBV18 with TRBJ2-7; D ambiguous. The CDR3 is made up of 13 amino acids. Germline CDR1 is KGHSH and CDR2 is LQKENI. V was cut by 2 bases and J by 2 bases, with 7 bases left in between.

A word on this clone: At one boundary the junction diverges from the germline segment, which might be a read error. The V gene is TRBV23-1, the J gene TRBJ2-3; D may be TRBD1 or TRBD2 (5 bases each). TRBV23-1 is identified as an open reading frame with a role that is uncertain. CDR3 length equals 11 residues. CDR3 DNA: TGCGCCAGCAGTCCACCGGGACCTATTCCTTTT. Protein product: CASSPPGPIPF.

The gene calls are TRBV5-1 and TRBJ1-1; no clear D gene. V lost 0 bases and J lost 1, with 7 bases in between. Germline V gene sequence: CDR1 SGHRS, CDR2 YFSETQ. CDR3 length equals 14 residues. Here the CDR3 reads CASSLDGQNTEAFF. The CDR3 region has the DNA TGCGCCAGCAGCTTGGATGGCCAGAACACTGAAGCTTTCTTT.

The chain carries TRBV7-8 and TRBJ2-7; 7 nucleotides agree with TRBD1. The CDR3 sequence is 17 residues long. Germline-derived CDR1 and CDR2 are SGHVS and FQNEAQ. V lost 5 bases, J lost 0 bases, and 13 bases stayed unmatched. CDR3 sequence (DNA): TGTGCCAGCAGCGCCCTGGCCCGACAGGGCATCTCCTACGAGCAGTACTTC. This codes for CASSALARQGISYEQYF.

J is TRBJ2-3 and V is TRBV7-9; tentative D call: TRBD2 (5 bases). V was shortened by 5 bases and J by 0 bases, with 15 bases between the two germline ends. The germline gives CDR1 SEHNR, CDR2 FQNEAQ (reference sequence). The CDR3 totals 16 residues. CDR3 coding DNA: TGTGCCAGCAGCCAAGAGAGGGAATTTAGCACAGATACGCAGTATTTT. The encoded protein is CASSQEREFSTDTQYF.

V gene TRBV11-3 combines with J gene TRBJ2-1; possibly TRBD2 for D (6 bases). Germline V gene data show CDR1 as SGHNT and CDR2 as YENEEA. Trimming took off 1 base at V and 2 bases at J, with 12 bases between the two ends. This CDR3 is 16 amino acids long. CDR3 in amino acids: CASSLVSGVPYNEQFF. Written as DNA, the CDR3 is TGTGCCAGCAGCTTAGTGTCGGGAGTCCCCTACAATGAGCAGTTCTTC.

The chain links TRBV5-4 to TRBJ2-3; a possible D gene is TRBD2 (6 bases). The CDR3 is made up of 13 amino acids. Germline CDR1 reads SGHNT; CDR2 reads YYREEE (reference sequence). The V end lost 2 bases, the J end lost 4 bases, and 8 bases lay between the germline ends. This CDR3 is CASSLTGADTQYF. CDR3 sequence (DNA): TGTGCCAGCAGCTTAACGGGAGCAGATACGCAGTATTTT.

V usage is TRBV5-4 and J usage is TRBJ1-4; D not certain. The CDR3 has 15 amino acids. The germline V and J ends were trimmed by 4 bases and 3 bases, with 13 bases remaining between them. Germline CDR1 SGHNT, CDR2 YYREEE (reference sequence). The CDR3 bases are TGTGCCAGCAGCACAGATGGCGGTGCTAATGAAAAACTGTTTTTT. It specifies CASSTDGGANEKLFF.